The T cell receptor beta chain described here comes from a study of T cell responses to AZD1222 COVID-19 vaccine. Concerning this clone: Its antigen is unknown.

Overall study results and limits: The number of AZD1222 recipients seropositive at baseline was only five or six.

Trimming stripped 5 bases from V and 3 bases from J, with 10 bases between. CDR1 SNHLY and CDR2 FYNNEI come from the germline V gene. CDR3 length: 13 amino acids. TCRdb keeps only in-frame clones here, not all; method: immunoSEQ multiplex PCR. The data contain 100,000 to 150,000 clones, around 83% of them singletons. This TCR came from an adult in good health. The rearrangement joins TRBV2 to TRBJ1-2; D uncertain. The sequenced sample was peripheral blood, obtained on day 0 of AZD1222 vaccination. This CDR3 is CASSSTGDYGYTF. Here the CDR3 DNA reads TGTGCCAGCAGTTCGACCGGGGACTATGGCTACACCTTC.